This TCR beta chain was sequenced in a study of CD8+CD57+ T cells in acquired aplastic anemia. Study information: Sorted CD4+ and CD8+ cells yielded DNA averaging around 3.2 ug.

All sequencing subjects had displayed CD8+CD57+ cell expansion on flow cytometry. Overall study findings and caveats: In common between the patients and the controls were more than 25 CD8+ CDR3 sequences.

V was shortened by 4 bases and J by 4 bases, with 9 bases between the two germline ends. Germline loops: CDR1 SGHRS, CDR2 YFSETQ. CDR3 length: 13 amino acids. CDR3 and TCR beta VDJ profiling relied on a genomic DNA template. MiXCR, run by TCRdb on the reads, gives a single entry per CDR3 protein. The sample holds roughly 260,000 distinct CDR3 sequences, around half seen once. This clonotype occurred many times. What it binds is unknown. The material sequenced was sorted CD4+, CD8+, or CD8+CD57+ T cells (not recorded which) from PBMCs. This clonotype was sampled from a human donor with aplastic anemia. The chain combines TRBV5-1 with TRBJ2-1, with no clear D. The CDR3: CASSHPYYNEQFF. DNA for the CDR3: TGCGCCAGCAGCCATCCTTATTACAATGAGCAGTTCTTC.